This is a list of T cell receptor beta chains from one sample in a study of blood T cell repertoires in COVID-19. Clones were sequenced by immunoSEQ multiplex PCR, and TCRdb holds only the in-frame ones, with some missing. The sample has some 90,000 clones, approximately 86% seen once. Material for sequencing was peripheral blood. The receptors shown here come from a man aged 80 or over with active or convalescent COVID-19. The CDR3 runs from the conserved cysteine through the conserved F or W.

j_gene,v_gene,CDR3aa
TRBJ1-1,TRBV28,CASSNSGDGDTEAFF
TRBJ2-1,TRBV6-5,CASRADSSYNEQFF
TRBJ2-4,TRBV6-5,CASSHLGAGGPSIQYF
TRBJ2-1,TRBV9,CASSVRNRGEEQFF
TRBJ2-3,TRBV5-8,CASSFLLDTDTQYF
TRBJ1-2,TRBV5-1,CASSLSLTGGVNYGYTF
TRBJ1-2,TRBV5-1,CASSLAQGSFYGYTF
TRBJ1-1,TRBV20-1,CSAGPGTEAFF
TRBJ2-7,TRBV7-9,CASSLGTGGAYEQYF
TRBJ2-1,TRBV2,CAILAGAPGNEQFF
TRBJ2-2,TRBV7-3,CASSLGGTGELFF
TRBJ2-1,TRBV27,CASSQGLAGREQFF